This T cell receptor beta chain was captured by sequencing in a study of cytomegalovirus exposure and HLA in healthy donors. This clone has more than one count but fewer than ten. Its target is unknown. The CDR3 has 11 residues. The ends were cut back, 6 bases at V and 4 bases at J, with 6 bases in the middle. CDR1 is SNHLY, CDR2 FYNNEI, per germline. Study conclusions and caveats: Confirmation was obtained in vitro that a few CMV-associated chains are specific for CMV antigens. An analysis done earlier found most TCR beta V segments productive about 87% or about 30% of the time. An ancestry cluster, one associated with Asian ancestry, reportedly showed fewer N-insertions than the 666-donor mean in a later analysis.

This PCR relied on a set of 60 Vbeta primers and 13 Jbeta primers. TCRdb keeps only in-frame clones here, not all; method: immunoSEQ multiplex PCR. This table has about 150,000 clones, roughly 80% appearing once. The rearrangement uses TRBV2 and TRBJ1-1; D uncertain. The origin of this receptor is a woman in her fifties or sixties in good health and CMV-seropositive. Specimen: PBMCs. CDR3 DNA: TGTGCCAGCAGAGAGGTCACTGAAGCTTTCTTT. This encodes CASREVTEAFF.